This record concerns one T cell receptor (beta chain) sequence. Its antigen is as yet unknown. Sequenced by immunoSEQ multiplex PCR; TCRdb stores in-frame clones only, minus some. The table records 150,000 to 200,000 clones, approximately 90% of them present only once. This CDR3 contains 14 residues. Germline lookup yields CDR1 LGHDT and CDR2 YNNKEL (reference sequence). The ends were cut back, 4 bases at V and 11 bases at J, with 18 bases in the middle. This sample is drawn from a study of T cell responses to AZD1222 COVID-19 vaccine. Study-wide points: CD4 TCRs linked to vaccination spanned spike, dominating at 160-218 and 743-854. Close to half of all spike-specific TCRs reportedly target regions of the variants that are unmutated. Two doses of AZD1222 preceded a rise in Spike-specific TCR breadth and depth.

The receptor comes from an adult who received the AZD1222 COVID-19 vaccine. Material: peripheral blood, obtained 28 days after the second AZD1222 dose. This sequence joins TRBV3-1 (or the pseudogene TRBV3-2) and TRBJ1-5, with D hard to call. The CDR3, as DNA: TGTGCCAGCAGCCCCTCAGGACTGCCCGTGGCCCAGCATTTT. Amino acids: CASSPSGLPVAQHF.